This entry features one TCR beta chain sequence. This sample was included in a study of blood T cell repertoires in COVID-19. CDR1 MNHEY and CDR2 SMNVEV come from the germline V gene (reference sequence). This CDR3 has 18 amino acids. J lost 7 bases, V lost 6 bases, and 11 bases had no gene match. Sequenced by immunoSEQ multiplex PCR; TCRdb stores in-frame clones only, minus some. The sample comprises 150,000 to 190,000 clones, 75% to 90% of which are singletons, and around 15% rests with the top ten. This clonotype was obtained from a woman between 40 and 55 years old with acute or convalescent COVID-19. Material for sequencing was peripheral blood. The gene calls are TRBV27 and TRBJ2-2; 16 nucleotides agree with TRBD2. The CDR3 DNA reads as TGTGCCAGCAGCAAAGGGACTAGCGGGGGGGCGTTTATCGGGGAGCTGTTTTTT. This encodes CASSKGTSGGAFIGELFF.